This TCR beta chain was found in a study of identical twins. From the 5' RACE reads, TCRdb called clonotypes with MiXCR, one entry per CDR3 protein. The table has around 960,000 distinct CDR3 sequences, roughly 12% seen once. Ten or more counts support this clonotype. Its antigen is currently unknown. Whole-study findings and limits: Analyses based on zero insertions could be partly confounded by invariant MAIT and iNKT cells. Not following the same donors, the study drew its conclusions from cross-sectional statistical analysis.

Germline V gene data show CDR1 as SEHNR and CDR2 as FQNEAQ (reference sequence). The CDR3 totals 16 residues. V lost 7 bases and J lost 5; bases outside the gene matches: 15. In addition, the sample was reused for a study of yellow fever vaccine responses in identical twins.

The genes are TRBV7-9 and TRBJ1-1; 8 bases align to TRBD1. Sequenced material: PBMCs. The receptor was derived from a woman aged 18-29 years in good health. The DNA of the CDR3 is TGTGCCAGCAACGACAGGGGAGGTTGGCGAGAGACTGAAGCTTTCTTT. Protein: CASNDRGGWRETEAFF.